Detailed here is one TCR beta chain. The target antigen is unknown. This record comes from a study of T cell responses to AZD1222 COVID-19 vaccine. Across the study: Doses given second, at about 4 or about 12 weeks, were pooled.

Produced via immunoSEQ multiplex PCR; TCRdb's table is partial and in-frame only. The sample includes roughly 130,000 clones, 70% to 90% of them seen just once. Study findings and constraints: The peak T cell response came first, and repertoires were sampled only after it. It should be noted that donors were predominantly white British and more often female, and clonal diversity was possibly underestimated.

The CDR3 loop spans 12 amino acids. V shed 6 bases, J shed 8 bases, and the junction held 6 bases outside the gene matches. The clonotype originates from an adult in good health. The V gene is TRBV12-3 or TRBV12-4, the J gene TRBJ1-1; 7 nucleotides align to TRBD1. This specimen was peripheral blood, taken on day 0 of AZD1222 vaccination. In DNA, the CDR3 is TGTGCCAGCAGCCAATACAGGGGAGAAGCTTTCTTT. It codes for CASSQYRGEAFF.